This T cell receptor (beta chain) comes out of a study of graft-versus-host responses after intestinal transplantation. The V gene's germline CDR1 is MNHNS and CDR2 SASEGT. This CDR3 is built from 14 residues. Trimming pared 4 bases from V and 3 bases from J, leaving 12 bases between. The study's findings and limits: Analysis identified GvH clones in recipient marrow, with some appearing first in ileum or blood. Declining HvG levels early post-transplant were linked to peak circulating GvH clone levels. Graft-versus-host to host-versus-graft clonal ratios in allografts were high in patients with graft-donor T cell macrochimerism.

TCRdb's table, derived via immunoSEQ multiplex PCR, lists solely in-frame clones and lacks some. The table records approximately 71,000 clones, about 90% of them present only once. As concerns this clone: Its antigen remains unidentified.

Here the sequenced sample was unstimulated CD8+ T cells sorted from spleen or lymph node cells, taken before intestinal transplant. This receptor was obtained from a human donor who received an intestinal transplant. V usage is TRBV6-1 and J usage is TRBJ1-1; D is uncertain. CDR3 amino acids: CASSVYGLDTEAFF. The CDR3 nucleotides are TGTGCCAGCAGTGTCTATGGGCTCGACACTGAAGCTTTCTTT.